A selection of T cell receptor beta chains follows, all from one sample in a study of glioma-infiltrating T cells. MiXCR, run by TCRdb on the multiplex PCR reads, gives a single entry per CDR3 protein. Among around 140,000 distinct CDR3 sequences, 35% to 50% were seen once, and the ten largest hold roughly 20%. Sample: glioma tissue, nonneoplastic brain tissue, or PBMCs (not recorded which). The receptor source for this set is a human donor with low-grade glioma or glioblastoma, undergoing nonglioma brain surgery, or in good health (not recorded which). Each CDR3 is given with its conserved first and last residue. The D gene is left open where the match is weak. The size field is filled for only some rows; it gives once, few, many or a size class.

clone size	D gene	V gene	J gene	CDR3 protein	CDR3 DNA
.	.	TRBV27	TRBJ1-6	CASTPDRSNSPLHF	TGTGCCAGCACCCCCGACAGGAGCAATTCACCCCTCCACTTT
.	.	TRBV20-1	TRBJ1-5	CSASLTPDQPQHF	TGCAGTGCTAGTCTGACCCCCGACCAGCCCCAGCATTTT
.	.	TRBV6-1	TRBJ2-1	CASSQTGSAQFF	TGTGCCAGCAGTCAAACCGGGTCAGCCCAGTTCTTC
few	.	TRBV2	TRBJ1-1	CASSSLSPGSGTEAFF	TGTGCCAGCAGTAGTCTCAGTCCGGGATCCGGCACTGAAGCTTTCTTT
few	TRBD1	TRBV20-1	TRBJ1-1	CSARDKQGGMNTEAFF	TGCAGTGCTAGAGATAAGCAGGGGGGGATGAACACTGAAGCTTTCTTT
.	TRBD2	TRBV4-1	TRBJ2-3	CASSQDELAGGKTDTQYF	TGCGCCAGCAGCCAAGATGAACTAGCGGGAGGAAAGACAGATACGCAGTATTTT
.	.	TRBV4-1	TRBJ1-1	CASSQGEQGLDTEAFF	TGCGCCAGCAGCCAAGGAGAACAGGGCTTGGACACTGAAGCTTTCTTT
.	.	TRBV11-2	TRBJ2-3	CASSSTGLFSTDTQYF	TGTGCCAGCAGTTCTACAGGCCTTTTTAGCACAGATACGCAGTATTTT
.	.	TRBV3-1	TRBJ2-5	CASSTPTSQETQYF	TGTGCCAGCAGCACACCGACTAGCCAAGAGACCCAGTACTTC
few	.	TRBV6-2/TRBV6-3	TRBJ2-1	CASRGSGSYNEQFF	TGTGCCAGCAGGGGAAGCGGCTCCTACAATGAGCAGTTCTTC
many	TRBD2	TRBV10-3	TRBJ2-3	CAISPSGGTDTQYF	TGTGCCATCAGCCCTAGCGGAGGCACAGATACGCAGTATTTT
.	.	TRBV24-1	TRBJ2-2	CATNNENTGELFF	TGTGCCACCAACAACGAGAACACCGGGGAGCTGTTTTTT
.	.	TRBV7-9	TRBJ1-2	CASIRTDSNYGYTF	TGTGCCAGCATCAGGACAGACAGCAACTATGGCTACACCTTC
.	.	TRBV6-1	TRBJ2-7	CASRLGPGFAYEQYF	TGTGCCAGCAGACTAGGACCCGGATTCGCCTACGAGCAGTACTTC
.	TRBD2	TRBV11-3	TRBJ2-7	CASSLSGRVENEQYF	TGTGCCAGCAGCCTAAGCGGGAGGGTTGAAAACGAGCAGTACTTC
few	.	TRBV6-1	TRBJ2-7	CASSEYGTPDDEQYF	TGTGCCAGCAGTGAATATGGGACACCTGATGACGAGCAGTACTTC
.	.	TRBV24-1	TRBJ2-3	CATSDSNEDTQYF	TGTGCCACCAGTGATTCCAACGAGGATACGCAGTATTTT
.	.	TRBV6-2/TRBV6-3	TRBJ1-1	CASSYYSNTEAFF	TGTGCCAGCAGTTACTACTCTAACACTGAAGCTTTCTTT
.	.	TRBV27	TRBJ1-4	CASSLSHSEKLFF	TGTGCCAGCAGTTTATCACATAGTGAAAAACTGTTTTTT
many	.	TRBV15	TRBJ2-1	CATSRDMRDSYNEQFF	TGTGCCACCAGCAGAGATATGCGGGACTCCTACAATGAGCAGTTCTTC
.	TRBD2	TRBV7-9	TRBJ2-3	CASSIPGLSGTQYF	TGTGCCAGCAGCATCCCGGGTCTTAGCGGGACGCAGTATTTT
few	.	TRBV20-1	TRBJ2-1	CSARGIRDHNEQFF	TGCAGTGCTAGAGGGATCCGGGACCACAATGAGCAGTTCTTC
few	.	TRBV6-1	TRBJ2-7	CASSQLDAEQYF	TGTGCCAGCAGTCAACTAGATGCCGAGCAGTACTTC
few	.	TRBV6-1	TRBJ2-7	CASSQIALQGYTYF	TGTGCCAGCAGTCAAATTGCCCTGCAGGGTTATACGTACTTC
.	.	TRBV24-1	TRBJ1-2	CATSDRGACYGYTF	TGTGCCACCAGTGATCGGGGGGCATGTTATGGCTACACCTTC
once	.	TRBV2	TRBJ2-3	CATSGVEGTDTQYF	TGTGCCACCAGTGGTGTAGAGGGGACAGATACGCAGTATTTT
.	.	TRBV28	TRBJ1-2	CASSPRTYGYTF	TGTGCCAGCAGTCCACGGACCTATGGCTACACCTTC
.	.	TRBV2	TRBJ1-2	CASSGQPGGYGYTF	TGTGCCAGCAGTGGACAGCCGGGCGGCTATGGCTACACCTTC
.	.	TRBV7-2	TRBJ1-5	CASSFSAGPSNQPQHF	TGTGCCAGCAGCTTTTCGGCAGGTCCTAGCAATCAGCCCCAGCATTTT
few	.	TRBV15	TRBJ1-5	CATSRVQGPQHF	TGTGCCACCAGCAGAGTCCAGGGTCCCCAGCATTTT
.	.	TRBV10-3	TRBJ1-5	CAISDREGGYQPQHF	TGTGCCATCAGTGACAGGGAGGGAGGCTATCAGCCCCAGCATTTT
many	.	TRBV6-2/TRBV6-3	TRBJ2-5	CASRGVWTQYF	TGTGCCAGCAGGGGGGTTTGGACCCAGTACTTC
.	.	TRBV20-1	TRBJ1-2	CSARDPLRLGYTF	TGCAGTGCTAGAGATCCGCTGAGGTTGGGCTACACCTTC
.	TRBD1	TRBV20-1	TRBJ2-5	CSAPGTGAETQYF	TGCAGTGCACCCGGGACAGGGGCTGAGACCCAGTACTTC
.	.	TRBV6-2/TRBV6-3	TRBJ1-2	CASSVGSYGYTF	TGTGCCAGCAGCGTGGGCAGCTATGGCTACACCTTC
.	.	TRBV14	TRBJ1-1	CASSGRDGWTEAFF	TGTGCCAGCAGTGGGAGGGACGGGTGGACTGAAGCTTTCTTT
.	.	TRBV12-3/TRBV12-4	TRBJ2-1	CASSLYENNEQFF	TGTGCCAGCAGTTTATACGAGAACAATGAGCAGTTCTTC
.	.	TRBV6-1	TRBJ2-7	CASSPGTTYEQYF	TGTGCCAGCAGCCCAGGGACAACCTACGAGCAGTACTTC
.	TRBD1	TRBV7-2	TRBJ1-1	CASSPQGAVDEAFF	TGTGCCAGCAGCCCTCAGGGGGCAGTTGATGAAGCTTTCTTT
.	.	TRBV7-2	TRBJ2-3	CASSSLPIRGVGEDTQYF	TGTGCCAGCAGCTCATTACCCATCAGGGGGGTTGGGGAAGATACGCAGTATTTT
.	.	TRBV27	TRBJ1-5	CASSFRGLSNQPQLF	TGTGCCAGCAGTTTCCGGGGGTTAAGCAATCAGCCCCAGCTTTTT
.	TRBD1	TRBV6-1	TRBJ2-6	CASRGQAGANVLTF	TGTGCCAGCAGGGGACAGGCTGGGGCCAACGTCCTGACTTTC
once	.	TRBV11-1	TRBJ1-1	CASSSLANTEAFF	TGTGCCAGCAGCAGTTTAGCGAACACTGAAGCTTTCTTT
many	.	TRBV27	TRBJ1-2	CASSNAYGYTF	TGTGCCAGCAGTAATGCCTATGGCTACACCTTC
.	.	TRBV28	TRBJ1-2	CASSFSGNPYGYTF	TGTGCCAGCAGTTTTTCAGGGAATCCCTATGGCTACACCTTC
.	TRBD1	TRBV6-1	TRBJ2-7	CASPGQGTYEQYF	TGTGCCAGCCCGGGACAGGGAACCTACGAGCAGTACTTC